This TCR beta chain was captured by sequencing in a study of T cell responses to AZD1222 COVID-19 vaccine. A note on this clone: What it binds is not known.

Points from the study as a whole: There were mostly white British donors and more females than males, and clonal diversity was possibly underestimated.

Using immunoSEQ multiplex PCR, the repertoire was profiled, and TCRdb retains in-frame clones only, with some absent. The data hold 90,000 to 120,000 clones, with roughly 87% observed a single time. The sequence was collected from an adult in good health. The sample here was peripheral blood, taken on day 0 of AZD1222 vaccination.

The CDR3: CASSPNRLAMNTGELFF. The DNA for the CDR3 is TGTGCCAGCTCACCAAATCGGCTAGCCATGAACACCGGGGAGCTGTTTTTT. The V gene is TRBV18, the J gene TRBJ2-2; D possibly corresponds to TRBD2 (5 bases). The CDR3 length is 17 residues. The V end lost 2 bases, the J end lost 1 base, and 14 bases lay between the germline ends. The germline V gene encodes CDR1 KGHSH and CDR2 LQKENI.